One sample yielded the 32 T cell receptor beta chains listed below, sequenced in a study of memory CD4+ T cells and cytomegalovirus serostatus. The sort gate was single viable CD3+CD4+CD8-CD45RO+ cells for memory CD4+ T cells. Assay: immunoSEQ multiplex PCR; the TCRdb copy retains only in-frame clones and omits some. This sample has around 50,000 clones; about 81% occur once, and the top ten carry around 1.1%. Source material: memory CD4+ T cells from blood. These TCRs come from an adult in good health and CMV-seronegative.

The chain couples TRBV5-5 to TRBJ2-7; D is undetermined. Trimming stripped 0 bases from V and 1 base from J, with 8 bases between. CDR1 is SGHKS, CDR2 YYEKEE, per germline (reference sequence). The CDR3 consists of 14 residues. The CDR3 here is CASSLVVGSYEQYF. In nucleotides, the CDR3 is TGTGCCAGCAGCTTGGTGGTCGGATCCTACGAGCAGTACTTC.

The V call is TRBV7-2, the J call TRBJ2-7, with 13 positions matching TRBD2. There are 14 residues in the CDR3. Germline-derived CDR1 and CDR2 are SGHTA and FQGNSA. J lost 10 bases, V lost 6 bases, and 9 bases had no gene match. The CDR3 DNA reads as TGTGCCAGCAGTTTGGGCGGACTAGCGGGAGTTCAGTACTTC. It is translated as CASSLGGLAGVQYF.

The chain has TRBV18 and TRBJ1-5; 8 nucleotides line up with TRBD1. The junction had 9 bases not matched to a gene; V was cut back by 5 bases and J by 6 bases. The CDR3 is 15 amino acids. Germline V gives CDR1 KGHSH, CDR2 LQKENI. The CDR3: CASSASRTGFQPQHF. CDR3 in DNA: TGTGCCAGCTCAGCGTCTCGGACAGGGTTTCAGCCCCAGCATTTT.

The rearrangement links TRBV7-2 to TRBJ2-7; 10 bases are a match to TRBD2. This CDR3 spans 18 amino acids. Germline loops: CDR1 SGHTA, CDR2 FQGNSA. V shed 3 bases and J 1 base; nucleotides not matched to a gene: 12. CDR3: CASSFSPWTSGRSYEQYF. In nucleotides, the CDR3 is TGTGCCAGCAGCTTCTCCCCATGGACTAGCGGCCGATCCTACGAGCAGTACTTC.

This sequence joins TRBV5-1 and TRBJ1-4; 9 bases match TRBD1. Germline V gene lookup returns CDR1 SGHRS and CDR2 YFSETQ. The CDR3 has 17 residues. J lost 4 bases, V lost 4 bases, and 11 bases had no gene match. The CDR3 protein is CASSPRTGELGNEKLFF. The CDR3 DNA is TGCGCCAGCAGCCCCCGGACAGGGGAATTGGGTAATGAAAAACTGTTTTTT.

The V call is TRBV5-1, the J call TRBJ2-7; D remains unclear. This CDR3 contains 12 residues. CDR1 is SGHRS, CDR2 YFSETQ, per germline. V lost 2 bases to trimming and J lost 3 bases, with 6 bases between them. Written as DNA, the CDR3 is TGCGCCAGCAGCTTTGACCTCTACGAGCAGTACTTC. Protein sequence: CASSFDLYEQYF.

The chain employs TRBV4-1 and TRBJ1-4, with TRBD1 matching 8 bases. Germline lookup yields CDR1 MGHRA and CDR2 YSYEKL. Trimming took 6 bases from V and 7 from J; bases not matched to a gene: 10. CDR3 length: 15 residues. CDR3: CASSLADRVTEKLFF. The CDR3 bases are TGCGCCAGCAGTCTAGCGGACAGGGTAACTGAAAAACTGTTTTTT.

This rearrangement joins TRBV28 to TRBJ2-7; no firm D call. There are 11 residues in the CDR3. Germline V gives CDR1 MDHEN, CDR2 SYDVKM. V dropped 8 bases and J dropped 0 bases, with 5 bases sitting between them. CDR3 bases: TGTGCCAGCGCAAACTCCTACGAGCAGTACTTC. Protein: CASANSYEQYF.

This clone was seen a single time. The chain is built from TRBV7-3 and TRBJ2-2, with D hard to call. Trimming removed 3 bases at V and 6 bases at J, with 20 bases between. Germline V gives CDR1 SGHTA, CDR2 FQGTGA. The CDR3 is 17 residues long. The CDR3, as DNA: TGTGCCAGCAGCTTCGCGAGGCCTCCACTTTTGGCCGGGGAGCTGTTTTTT. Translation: CASSFARPPLLAGELFF.

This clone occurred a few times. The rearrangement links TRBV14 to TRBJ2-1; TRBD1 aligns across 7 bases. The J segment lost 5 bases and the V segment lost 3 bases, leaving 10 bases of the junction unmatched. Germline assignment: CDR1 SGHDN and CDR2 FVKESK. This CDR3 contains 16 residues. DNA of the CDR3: TGTGCCAGCAGCCAGAGACCGGGACAGACTAACAATGAGCAGTTCTTC. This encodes CASSQRPGQTNNEQFF.

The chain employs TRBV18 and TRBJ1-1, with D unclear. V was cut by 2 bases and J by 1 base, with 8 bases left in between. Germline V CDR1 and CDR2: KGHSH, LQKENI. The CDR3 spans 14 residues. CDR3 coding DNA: TGTGCCAGCTCACCAGTCAGTCGGAACACTGAAGCTTTCTTT. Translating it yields CASSPVSRNTEAFF.

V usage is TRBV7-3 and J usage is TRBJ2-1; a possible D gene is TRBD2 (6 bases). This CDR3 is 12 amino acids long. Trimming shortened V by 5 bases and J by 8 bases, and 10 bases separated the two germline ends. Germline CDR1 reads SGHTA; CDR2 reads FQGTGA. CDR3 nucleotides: TGTGCCAGCAGCCCGGGGGTGGATGAGCAGTTCTTC. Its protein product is CASSPGVDEQFF.

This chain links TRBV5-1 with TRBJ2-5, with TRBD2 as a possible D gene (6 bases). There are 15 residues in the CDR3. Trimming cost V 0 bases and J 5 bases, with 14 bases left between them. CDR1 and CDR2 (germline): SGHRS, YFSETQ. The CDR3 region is CASSLGQGAGETQYF. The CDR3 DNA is TGCGCCAGCAGCTTGGGCCAGGGTGCGGGGGAGACCCAGTACTTC.

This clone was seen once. Written as DNA, the CDR3 is TGTGCCAGCAGCTTCTCACTCACTCGAGGGGACAATGAGCAGTTCTTC. Its translation: CASSFSLTRGDNEQFF. V gene TRBV11-3 combines with J gene TRBJ2-1, with D perhaps matching TRBD1 or TRBD2 (5 bases each). CDR1 is SGHNT and CDR2 is YENEEA in the germline V gene. The CDR3 contains 16 residues. The ends were cut back, 3 bases at V and 5 bases at J, with 17 bases in the middle.

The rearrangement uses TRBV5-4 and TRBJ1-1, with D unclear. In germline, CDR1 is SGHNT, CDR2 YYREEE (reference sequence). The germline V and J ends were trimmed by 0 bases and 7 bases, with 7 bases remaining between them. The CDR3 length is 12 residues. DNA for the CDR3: TGTGCCAGCAGCTTGGCCGGCGGTGAAGCTTTCTTT. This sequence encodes CASSLAGGEAFF.

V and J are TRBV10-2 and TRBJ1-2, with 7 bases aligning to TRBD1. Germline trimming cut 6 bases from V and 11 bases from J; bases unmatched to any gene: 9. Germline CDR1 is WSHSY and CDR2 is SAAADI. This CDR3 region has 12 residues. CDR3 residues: CASSYGDSGYTF. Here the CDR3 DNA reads TGCGCCAGCAGCTACGGGGACAGCGGGTACACCTTC.

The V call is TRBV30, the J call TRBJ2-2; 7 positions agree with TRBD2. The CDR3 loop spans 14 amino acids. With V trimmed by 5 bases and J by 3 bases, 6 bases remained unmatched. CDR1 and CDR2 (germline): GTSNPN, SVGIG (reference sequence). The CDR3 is CAWGGEGYTGELFF. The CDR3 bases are TGTGCCTGGGGCGGGGAGGGCTACACCGGGGAGCTGTTTTTT.

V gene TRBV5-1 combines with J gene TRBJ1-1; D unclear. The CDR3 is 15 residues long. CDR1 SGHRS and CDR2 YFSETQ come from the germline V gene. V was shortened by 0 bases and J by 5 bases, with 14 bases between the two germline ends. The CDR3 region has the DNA TGCGCCAGCAGCTTGGGTCTAAGGTCGGATACTGAAGCTTTCTTT. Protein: CASSLGLRSDTEAFF.

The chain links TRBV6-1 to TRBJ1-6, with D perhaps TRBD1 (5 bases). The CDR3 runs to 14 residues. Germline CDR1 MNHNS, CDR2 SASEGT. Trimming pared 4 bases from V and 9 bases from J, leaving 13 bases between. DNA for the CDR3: TGTGCCAGCAGTGTGGGGGGTATCGGTTCACCCCTCCACTTT. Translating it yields CASSVGGIGSPLHF.

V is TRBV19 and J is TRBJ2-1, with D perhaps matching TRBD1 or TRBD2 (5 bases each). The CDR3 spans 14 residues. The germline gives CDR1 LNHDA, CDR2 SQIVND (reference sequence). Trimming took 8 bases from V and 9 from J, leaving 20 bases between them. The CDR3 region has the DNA TGTGCCAGTTCCCGGGACCGACCTTTGGGTGAGCAGTTCTTC. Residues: CASSRDRPLGEQFF.

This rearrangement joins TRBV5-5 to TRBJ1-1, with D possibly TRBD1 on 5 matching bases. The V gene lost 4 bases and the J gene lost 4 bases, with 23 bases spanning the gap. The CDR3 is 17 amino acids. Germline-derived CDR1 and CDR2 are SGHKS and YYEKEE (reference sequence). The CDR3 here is CASSVSMGRSSGTEAFF. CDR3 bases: TGTGCCAGCAGCGTCAGCATGGGACGAAGTTCAGGCACTGAAGCTTTCTTT.

This CDR3 is CASSFGGPSNSPLHF. CDR3 in DNA: TGTGCCAGCAGCTTTGGGGGGCCCTCTAATTCACCCCTCCACTTT. The chain combines TRBV5-4 with TRBJ1-6; D is possibly TRBD1 (6 bases). The CDR3 spans 15 residues. The V end lost 2 bases, the J end lost 6 bases, and 12 bases lay between the germline ends. Looked up from germline, CDR1 is SGHNT and CDR2 is YYREEE (reference sequence).

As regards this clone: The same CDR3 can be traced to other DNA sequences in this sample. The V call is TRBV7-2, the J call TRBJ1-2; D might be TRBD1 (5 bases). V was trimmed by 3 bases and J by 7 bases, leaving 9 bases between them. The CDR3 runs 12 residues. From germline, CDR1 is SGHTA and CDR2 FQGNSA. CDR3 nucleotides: TGTGCCAGCAGCTTGTATGGGGGTGGCTACACCTTC. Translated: CASSLYGGGYTF.

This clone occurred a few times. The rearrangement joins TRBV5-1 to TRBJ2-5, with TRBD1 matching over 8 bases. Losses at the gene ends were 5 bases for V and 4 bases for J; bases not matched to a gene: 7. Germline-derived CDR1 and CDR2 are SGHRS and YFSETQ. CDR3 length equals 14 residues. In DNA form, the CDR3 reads TGCGCCAGCAGGGAGGCAGGGGGCGGAGAGACCCAGTACTTC. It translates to CASREAGGGETQYF.

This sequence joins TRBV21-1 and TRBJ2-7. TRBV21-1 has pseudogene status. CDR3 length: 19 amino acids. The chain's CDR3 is CASSNPGGTANDLSYEQYF. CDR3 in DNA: TGTGCCAGCAGCAACCCCGGGGGGACAGCAAACGACCTCTCCTACGAGCAGTACTTC.

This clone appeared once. CDR3 coding DNA: TGTGCCAGCAGTTTGTCAGGAGCTTCCTACGAGCAGTACTTC. It translates to CASSLSGASYEQYF. The V gene is TRBV28, the J gene TRBJ2-7; D is unclear. This CDR3 is built from 14 residues. Between the trimmed V and J ends, which lost 3 bases and 1 base, there was a span of 10 bases. Germline-derived CDR1 and CDR2 are MDHEN and SYDVKM.

The CDR3 DNA reads as TGTGCCAGCAGTTACCCGGGGACCTACAATGAGCAGTTCTTC. Amino acids: CASSYPGTYNEQFF. The chain uses TRBV6-5 and TRBJ2-1; tentatively, D is TRBD2 (5 bases). This CDR3 is built from 14 residues. Trimming took 2 bases from V and 2 from J, leaving 7 bases between them. Germline-derived CDR1 and CDR2 are MNHEY and SVGAGI.

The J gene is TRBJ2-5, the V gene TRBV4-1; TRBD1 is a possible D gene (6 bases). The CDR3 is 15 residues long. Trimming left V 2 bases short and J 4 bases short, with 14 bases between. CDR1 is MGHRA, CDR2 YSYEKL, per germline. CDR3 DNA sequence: TGCGCCAGCAGCCAAAAGGGGGACCGCGCAGAGACCCAGTACTTC. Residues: CASSQKGDRAETQYF.

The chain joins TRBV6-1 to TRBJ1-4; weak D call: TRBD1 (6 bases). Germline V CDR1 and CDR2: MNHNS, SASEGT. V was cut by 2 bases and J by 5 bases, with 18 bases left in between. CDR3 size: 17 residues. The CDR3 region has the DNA TGTGCCAGCAGTGAACTGGATAGGTGGCAGGGGAATGAAAAACTGTTTTTT. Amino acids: CASSELDRWQGNEKLFF.

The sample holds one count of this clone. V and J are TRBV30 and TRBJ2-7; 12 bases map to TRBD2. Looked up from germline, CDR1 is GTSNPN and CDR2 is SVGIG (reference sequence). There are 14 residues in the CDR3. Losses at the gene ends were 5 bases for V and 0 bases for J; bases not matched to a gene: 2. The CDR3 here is CAWGLAGHSYEQYF. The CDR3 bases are TGTGCCTGGGGACTAGCGGGACACTCCTACGAGCAGTACTTC.

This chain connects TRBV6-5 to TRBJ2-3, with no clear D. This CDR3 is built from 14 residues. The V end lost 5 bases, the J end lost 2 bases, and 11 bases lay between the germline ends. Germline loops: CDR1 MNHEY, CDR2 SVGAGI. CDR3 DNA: TGTGCCAGCAGTAAGCTTTTGAACACAGATACGCAGTATTTT. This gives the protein CASSKLLNTDTQYF.

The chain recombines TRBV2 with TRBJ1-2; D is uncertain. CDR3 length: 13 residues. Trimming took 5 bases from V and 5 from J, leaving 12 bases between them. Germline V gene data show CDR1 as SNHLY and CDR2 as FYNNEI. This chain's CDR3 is CASSWDTRYGYTF. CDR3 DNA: TGTGCCAGCAGTTGGGATACTCGATATGGCTACACCTTC.